A selection of T cell receptor beta chains follows, all from one sample in a study of T cell responses to AZD1222 COVID-19 vaccine. Assay used: immunoSEQ multiplex PCR; TCRdb lists only in-frame clones, some missing. The sample contains some 130,000 clones, approximately 90% of which appear only once. Sequencing used peripheral blood, obtained 28 days after the second AZD1222 dose. These receptors came from an adult who received the AZD1222 COVID-19 vaccine. Each CDR3 is given with its conserved first and last residue. The order of the fields is clone size, D gene, V gene, J gene, CDR3 DNA, CDR3 protein. The D gene is left open where the match is weak. Clone sizes are given selectively: once, few, many, or a class where the clone is expanded.

.	TRBD1	TRBV28	TRBJ1-1	TGTGCCAGCAGTTTCCACGGGACAGGGCCGAACACTGAAGCTTTCTTT	CASSFHGTGPNTEAFF
.	.	TRBV5-1	TRBJ1-2	TGCGCCAGCAGTCCTTCAGCTAACTATGGCTACACCTTC	CASSPSANYGYTF
.	.	TRBV3-1/TRBV3-2	TRBJ2-7	TGTGCCAGCAGCCTCAGCTTGTCCTACGAGCAGTACTTC	CASSLSLSYEQYF
.	.	TRBV28	TRBJ1-2	TGTGCCAGCAGTTTGGGGGGATCGGACTATGGCTACACCTTC	CASSLGGSDYGYTF
.	TRBD2	TRBV27	TRBJ2-2	TGTGCCAGCAGTTCGCCTTGGAGCGGGAGGAACACCGGGGAGCTGTTTTTT	CASSSPWSGRNTGELFF
.	.	TRBV30	TRBJ1-2	TGTGCCTGGAGTCCCTCCCCGCAGTGGGGCTACACCTTC	CAWSPSPQWGYTF
.	.	TRBV6-5	TRBJ2-2	TGTGCCAGCAGAGGTGCGTCCGGGGAGCTGTTTTTT	CASRGASGELFF
.	.	TRBV9	TRBJ1-2	TGTGCCAGCAGCGAACAACCGTCTATGCGGTACACCTTC	CASSEQPSMRYTF
.	.	TRBV19	TRBJ2-1	TGTGCCAGTAGGCTAAGGAGCTCCTACAATGAGCAGTTCTTC	CASRLRSSYNEQFF
.	.	TRBV4-3	TRBJ2-7	TGCGCCAGCAGCCGAGAACGAGGAGTTTACTACGAGCAGTACTTC	CASSRERGVYYEQYF
.	.	TRBV5-1	TRBJ2-7	TGCGCCAGCAGCTTGGTGCTTGGTTCCTACGAGCAGTACTTC	CASSLVLGSYEQYF
.	.	TRBV6-5	TRBJ2-3	TGTGCCAGCAGCATCCCAGGGGAGCAGTATTTT	CASSIPGEQYF
.	TRBD1	TRBV30	TRBJ1-2	TGTGCCTGGAGGCCAGCCAGGACAGGGATCTATGGCTACACCTTC	CAWRPARTGIYGYTF
.	.	TRBV9	TRBJ1-1	TGTGCCAGCAGCCCGTACGGGGGGAAGGGTGAAGCTTTCTTT	CASSPYGGKGEAFF
.	.	TRBV18	TRBJ1-6	TGTGCCAGCTCACCGGGATCTCGGCTTTCAAATTCACCCCTCCACTTT	CASSPGSRLSNSPLHF
.	.	TRBV6-1	TRBJ1-5	TGTGCCAGCAGTGAAAAGGAGCGGGGGGTTAGCAATCAGCCCCAGCATTTT	CASSEKERGVSNQPQHF
few	.	TRBV18	TRBJ2-2	TGTGCCAGCTCCCCCTGGCAGGACCTCCACACCGGGGAGCTGTTTTTT	CASSPWQDLHTGELFF
few	TRBD1	TRBV4-3	TRBJ2-2	TGCGCCAGCAGCCCCTTGGGACAGGGGTATACCGGGGAGCTGTTTTTT	CASSPLGQGYTGELFF
.	TRBD1	TRBV28	TRBJ2-4	TGTGCCAGCAGTCTCACAGGGGCCCAAAACATTCAGTACTTC	CASSLTGAQNIQYF
.	.	TRBV9	TRBJ2-3	TGTGCCAGCAGCATCCGACAGGAGGGATTAACGGATACGCAGTATTTT	CASSIRQEGLTDTQYF
.	.	TRBV15	TRBJ2-5	TGTGCCACCAGCAGAGATCGTGGGGAGACCCAGTACTTC	CATSRDRGETQYF
.	TRBD2	TRBV7-3	TRBJ2-3	TGTGCCAGCAGCTTACTAGCGGGAGGCACAGATACGCAGTATTTT	CASSLLAGGTDTQYF
.	.	TRBV12-3/TRBV12-4	TRBJ2-1	TGTGCCAGCAGTACGCCCCCCGGTCAAAGGTTCTTC	CASSTPPGQRFF
.	.	TRBV28	TRBJ2-7	TGTGCCAGCTCGGTGGGGGGTAAATCCTACGAGCAGTACTTC	CASSVGGKSYEQYF
.	.	TRBV19	TRBJ1-5	TGTGCCAGTAGTTCGGGGGGCCCCAATCAGCCCCAGCATTTT	CASSSGGPNQPQHF
.	.	TRBV6-5	TRBJ2-1	TGTGCCAGCAGTTACTCCGCAGGGCCCCACAATGAGCAGTTCTTC	CASSYSAGPHNEQFF
.	TRBD1	TRBV6-5	TRBJ2-7	TGTGCCAGCAGTTACCGACAGGGGAGAGTTTCCTACGAGCAGTACTTC	CASSYRQGRVSYEQYF
.	.	TRBV5-1	TRBJ1-1	TGCGCCAGCAGCTTGGATTCGGGAAACACTGAAGCTTTCTTT	CASSLDSGNTEAFF
.	TRBD1	TRBV27	TRBJ1-2	TGTGCCAGCAGTGACAGGGGAGGACCTCCTAACTATGGCTACACCTTC	CASSDRGGPPNYGYTF
.	.	TRBV18	TRBJ1-6	TGTGCCAGCTCACCAATCACAGGGAACTATAATTCACCCCTCCACTTT	CASSPITGNYNSPLHF
once	.	TRBV29-1	TRBJ1-1	TGCAGCGTCGCAGGGTTCATACAGACTGAAGCTTTCTTT	CSVAGFIQTEAFF
.	.	TRBV12-3/TRBV12-4	TRBJ2-1	TGTGCCAGCGCACAAAAGAATGAGCAGTTCTTC	CASAQKNEQFF
.	TRBD1	TRBV7-8	TRBJ1-4	TGTGCCAGCAGCCCGGACAGGGGACATGAAAAACTGTTTTTT	CASSPDRGHEKLFF
.	TRBD1	TRBV18	TRBJ2-1	TGTGCCAGCTCCGCCTCGACAGGGTACAATGAGCAGTTCTTC	CASSASTGYNEQFF
.	.	TRBV3-1/TRBV3-2	TRBJ1-1	TGTGCCAGCAGCCAAGCTTCGCGGGGGAACACTGAAGCTTTCTTT	CASSQASRGNTEAFF
.	TRBD2	TRBV11-2	TRBJ2-7	TGTGCCAGCAGCCCTAGTCTGGCTAGCGGAACCTACGAGCAGTACTTC	CASSPSLASGTYEQYF
few	TRBD1	TRBV11-2	TRBJ2-2	TGTGCCAGCAGCGTCCTCGGGACAGGGGATCCGAACGGGGAGCTGTTTTTT	CASSVLGTGDPNGELFF
.	.	TRBV28	TRBJ2-2	TGTGCCAGCAGTCCGGGCGGGACCGCGAACACCGGGGAGCTGTTTTTT	CASSPGGTANTGELFF
.	.	TRBV21-1	TRBJ1-6	TGTGCCAGGGGACAGAATAATTCACCCCTCCACTTT	CARGQNNSPLHF
.	TRBD2	TRBV7-4	TRBJ2-7	TGTGCCAGCAGCTTAGGGACTAGCGGGAGTCTAAGCTCCTACGAGCAGTACTTC	CASSLGTSGSLSSYEQYF
.	.	TRBV6-5	TRBJ1-5	TGTGCCAGCAGTTACTCGGGAAGGGGAAATCAGCCCCAGCATTTT	CASSYSGRGNQPQHF
once	.	TRBV4-3	TRBJ1-6	TGCGCCAGCAGCCAAGATTACGGGAACCCTTATAATTCACCCCTCCACTTT	CASSQDYGNPYNSPLHF
.	TRBD1	TRBV4-3	TRBJ2-7	TGCGCCAGCAGCCATCTGGGGACAGGAGCCTACGAGCAGTACTTC	CASSHLGTGAYEQYF
.	.	TRBV7-2	TRBJ2-5	TGTGCCAGCAGCTTGCGACGGACACAAGAGACCCAGTACTTC	CASSLRRTQETQYF
.	.	TRBV28	TRBJ1-4	TGTGCCAGCAGTCCCGCCCGGGGGACGAATGAAAAACTGTTTTTT	CASSPARGTNEKLFF
few	.	TRBV10-3	TRBJ2-2	TGTGCCATCAGTAAGGACAGTAACACCGGGGAGCTGTTTTTT	CAISKDSNTGELFF
few	.	TRBV30	TRBJ1-1	TGTGCCTGGAGTGTAGGGGGGGACGCTTTCTTT	CAWSVGGDAFF
.	.	TRBV20-1	TRBJ1-2	TGCAGTGCTGCCGGGAGGGAGGGCTACACCTTC	CSAAGREGYTF
.	.	TRBV5-6	TRBJ1-5	TGTGCCAGCATCCTAACAGGGTTTTATCAGCCCCAGCATTTT	CASILTGFYQPQHF
once	.	TRBV3-1/TRBV3-2	TRBJ2-3	TGTGCCAGCAGCTCCGGGTCCGGAGGAGATACGCAGTATTTT	CASSSGSGGDTQYF
.	TRBD1	TRBV19	TRBJ1-1	TGTGCCAGTAGTATTGACAGGGGCATGGAAGCTTTCTTT	CASSIDRGMEAFF
.	.	TRBV7-9	TRBJ2-6	TGTGCCAGCAACTTGACAGGCCTCTCTGGGGCCAACGTCCTGACTTTC	CASNLTGLSGANVLTF